These 26 T cell receptor beta chains came from one sample sequenced in a study of T cell repertoires in cytomegalovirus infection. MiXCR was run by TCRdb on the reads, yielding one entry per CDR3 protein. Seen here are fewer than 350,000 distinct CDR3 sequences, roughly a sixth observed once, and the top ten hold 12%. The specimen was PBMCs. Source of these receptors: a human donor in good health (CMV status not recorded). Some clones in this sample may be carry-over from other donors' samples.

The rearrangement uses TRBV7-9 and TRBJ1-3; no reliable D call. The germline V gene has CDR1 SEHNR and CDR2 FQNEAQ (reference sequence). The ends were cut back, 1 base at V and 4 bases at J, with 5 bases in the middle. This CDR3 has 13 residues. In nucleotides, the CDR3 is TGTGCCAGCAGCTTAGGGGGAGGAAACACCATATATTTT. Translation: CASSLGGGNTIYF.

The chain is built from TRBV9 and TRBJ2-2; D not certain. This CDR3 region has 17 residues. Deletions cut 0 bases from V and 4 bases from J, with 16 bases between. CDR1 and CDR2 (germline): SGDLS, YYNGEE. Written as DNA, the CDR3 is TGTGCCAGCAGCGTAGCCGTGGCAGCCCGAGTCACCGGGGAGCTGTTTTTT. The encoded protein is CASSVAVAARVTGELFF.

This chain connects TRBV12-3 or TRBV12-4 to TRBJ1-1; weak D call: TRBD1 (6 bases). This CDR3 has 12 residues. The germline V and J ends were trimmed by 6 bases and 6 bases, with 11 bases remaining between them. CDR3 nucleotides: TGTGCCAGCAGCCCGGACAGATCTGAAGCTTTCTTT. Its protein product is CASSPDRSEAFF.

This clonotype appeared many times. The chain links TRBV20-1 to TRBJ2-1; the D is unclear. The CDR3 is made up of 15 amino acids. Germline-derived CDR1 and CDR2 are DFQATT and SNEGSKA (reference sequence). V was trimmed by 0 bases and J by 0 bases, leaving 9 bases between them. The DNA of the CDR3 is TGCAGTGCTAGAGATCCCCGGAGCTCCTACAATGAGCAGTTCTTC. It codes for CSARDPRSSYNEQFF.

The rearrangement uses TRBV10-3 and TRBJ2-7; either TRBD1 or TRBD2 may supply D (5 bases each). The germline V and J ends were trimmed by 8 bases and 5 bases, with 13 bases remaining between them. The CDR3 is 12 amino acids. CDR1 is ENHRY, CDR2 SYGVKD, per germline. For the CDR3, the DNA is TGTGCCATCCGGGACGTACAGGACGAGCAGTACTTC. As protein: CAIRDVQDEQYF.

This clonotype was observed at least ten times. J is TRBJ2-7 and V is TRBV7-2, with D maybe TRBD1 (6 bases). The CDR3 covers 13 residues. Germline V gene data show CDR1 as SGHTA and CDR2 as FQGNSA. V was cut by 7 bases and J by 2 bases, with 12 bases left in between. CDR3 in DNA: TGTGCCAGCACACGACAGGATCCCTACGAGCAGTACTTC. This codes for CASTRQDPYEQYF.

In this sample, this clonotype turned up many times. The gene calls are TRBV12-3 or TRBV12-4 and TRBJ1-1, with D unclear. V was shortened by 6 bases and J by 3 bases, with 5 bases between the two germline ends. The length of the CDR3 is 11 residues. CDR3 region: CASSSYTEAFF. In DNA, the CDR3 is TGTGCCAGCAGCTCCTACACTGAAGCTTTCTTT.

This clonotype was seen more than once but under ten times. The chain links TRBV2 to TRBJ1-2; 8 positions agree with TRBD1. CDR3 size: 14 residues. With 3 bases clipped from V and 8 bases from J, the junction kept 8 bases outside the gene matches. Germline V gene lookup returns CDR1 SNHLY and CDR2 FYNNEI. CDR3 in DNA: TGTGCCAGCAGTGACGAGAGGACAGGGAGCGGCTACACCTTC. Encoded protein: CASSDERTGSGYTF.

The chain joins TRBV28 to TRBJ1-2; a possible D gene is TRBD1 (5 bases). V lost 3 bases to trimming and J lost 8 bases, with 25 bases between them. The CDR3 spans 17 residues. Germline V CDR1 and CDR2: MDHEN, SYDVKM. CDR3 residues: CASSLILSLKGKGGYTF. For the CDR3, the DNA is TGTGCCAGCAGTTTGATTTTAAGCTTGAAGGGAAAGGGGGGCTACACCTTC.

This clonotype was seen more than once but under ten times. The chain couples TRBV20-1 to TRBJ1-6; D gene unclear. The CDR3 is 13 amino acids. CDR1 is DFQATT, CDR2 SNEGSKA, per germline (reference sequence). Trimming pared 5 bases from V and 6 bases from J, leaving 11 bases between. CDR3: CSAPPGLNSPLHF. CDR3 nucleotide sequence: TGCAGTGCTCCCCCGGGCCTTAATTCACCCCTCCACTTT.

This chain uses TRBV3-1 with TRBJ2-1; tentatively, D is TRBD1 or TRBD2 (5 bases each). Germline V gives CDR1 LGHDT, CDR2 YNNKEL (reference sequence). Trimming removed 1 base from V and 8 bases from J, with 15 bases in between. The CDR3 consists of 15 residues. The CDR3 sequence: CASSQVRDPRDEQFF. In DNA form, the CDR3 reads TGTGCCAGCAGCCAAGTACGGGACCCCCGGGATGAGCAGTTCTTC.

In this sample, this clonotype turned up a few times. The CDR3 nucleotides are TGTGCCAGCAGTACCCGACAGGGTATCGGCGGCTACACCTTC. The encoded protein is CASSTRQGIGGYTF. The V gene is TRBV12-3 or TRBV12-4, the J gene TRBJ1-2; 7 bases fit TRBD1. The CDR3 has 14 residues. J lost 8 bases, V lost 5 bases, and 11 bases had no gene match.

The chain recombines TRBV2 with TRBJ1-1; 7 bases match TRBD1. V gave up 8 bases and J gave up 2 bases; unmatched junction bases: 5. Germline V gives CDR1 SNHLY, CDR2 FYNNEI. The CDR3 runs to 13 residues. CDR3 protein: CASQGQPNTEAFF. DNA of the CDR3: TGTGCCAGCCAGGGACAGCCAAACACTGAAGCTTTCTTT.

The sample holds many counts of this clonotype. This chain uses TRBV7-2 with TRBJ1-6, with D hard to call. V lost 5 bases and J 7 bases, leaving 12 bases between the germline ends. This CDR3 is 14 amino acids long. In germline, CDR1 is SGHTA, CDR2 FQGNSA. The chain's CDR3 is CASSIRTGNSPLHF. In DNA, the CDR3 is TGTGCCAGCAGCATACGGACGGGAAATTCACCCCTCCACTTT.

This chain uses TRBV10-3 with TRBJ1-2; D not certain. The CDR3 spans 12 residues. CDR1 and CDR2 (germline): ENHRY, SYGVKD. Trimming took off 10 bases at V and 4 bases at J, with 13 bases between the two ends. The CDR3 sequence: CATQTDGYGYTF. The CDR3 DNA sequence: TGTGCCACCCAAACGGACGGCTATGGCTACACCTTC.

This clonotype has at least ten counts. This sequence joins TRBV12-3 or TRBV12-4 and TRBJ1-5; D gene uncertain. Between the trimmed V and J ends, which lost 4 bases and 4 bases, there was a span of 8 bases. The CDR3 covers 13 residues. The CDR3 loop is CASSSGTNQPQHF. CDR3 sequence (DNA): TGTGCCAGCAGTTCAGGAACTAATCAGCCCCAGCATTTT.

The gene calls are TRBV7-9 and TRBJ2-3, with D maybe TRBD1 (5 bases). Trimming took off 5 bases at V and 2 bases at J, with 14 bases between the two ends. This CDR3 has 15 residues. CDR1 and CDR2 (germline): SEHNR, FQNEAQ (reference sequence). CDR3 DNA: TGTGCCAGCAGCCTTAAGGACATTTTCACAGATACGCAGTATTTT. Translated: CASSLKDIFTDTQYF.

This clonotype was seen more than once but under ten times. This rearrangement joins TRBV9 to TRBJ1-1; TRBD1 is a possible D gene (5 bases). Looked up from germline, CDR1 is SGDLS and CDR2 is YYNGEE. The CDR3 runs 15 residues. V dropped 4 bases and J dropped 1 base, with 14 bases sitting between them. For the CDR3, the DNA is TGTGCCAGCAGCCCCTTCAACGGACAGAACACTGAAGCTTTCTTT. It codes for CASSPFNGQNTEAFF.

There are a few counts of this clonotype. V is TRBV5-4 and J is TRBJ2-2; TRBD1 is a possible D gene (6 bases). The CDR3 covers 14 residues. Per the germline V gene, CDR1 is SGHNT and CDR2 is YYREEE (reference sequence). The V end lost 2 bases, the J end lost 6 bases, and 11 bases lay between the germline ends. CDR3 sequence reads: CASSFRTAPGELFF. DNA of the CDR3: TGTGCCAGCAGCTTCCGGACAGCCCCCGGGGAGCTGTTTTTT.

The rearrangement uses TRBV5-4 and TRBJ2-2; D might be TRBD2 (6 bases). The ends were cut back, 0 bases at V and 0 bases at J, with 12 bases in the middle. CDR1 and CDR2 from the germline V gene are SGHNT and YYREEE (reference sequence). The CDR3 totals 17 residues. In nucleotides, the CDR3 is TGTGCCAGCAGCTTGGGGGCGGCGGGGTCGAACACCGGGGAGCTGTTTTTT. Residues: CASSLGAAGSNTGELFF.

The gene calls are TRBV29-1 and TRBJ2-1, with 9 bases lining up with TRBD1. After removal of 6 bases from V and 9 bases from J, the junction contained 12 bases not matched to a gene. Germline CDR1 and CDR2: SQVTM and ANQGSEA. The CDR3 contains 14 residues. Here the CDR3 reads CSVFDRGRYGEQFF. CDR3 in DNA: TGCAGCGTCTTCGACAGGGGGAGGTACGGTGAGCAGTTCTTC.

To note about this clonotype: Given a much more abundant clone one base away, this may be a read error. This chain links TRBV7-2 with TRBJ1-2; TRBD1 matches at 10 bases. Germline V gene lookup returns CDR1 SGHTA and CDR2 FQGNSA. This CDR3 has 15 residues. CDR3 sequence: CACSLRTGGEYGYTF. For the CDR3, the DNA is TGTGCCTGCAGCTTAAGGACAGGGGGGGAGTATGGCTACACCTTC.

This clonotype came up many times. The V gene is TRBV7-6, the J gene TRBJ2-3; D gene ambiguous. V gave up 4 bases and J gave up 0 bases, with 11 bases separating them. CDR1 and CDR2 (germline): SGHVS, FNYEAQ. The CDR3 extends over 15 amino acids. CDR3 bases: TGTGCCAGCAGCTCCGGCCCTCTTAGCACAGATACGCAGTATTTT. Translated, it gives CASSSGPLSTDTQYF. The entire variable domain, with the rest obtained from reference TRBV7-6 and TRBJ2-3, is as follows: GAGVSQSPRYKVTKRGQDVALRCDPISGHVSLYWYRQALGQGPEFLTYFNYEAQQDKSGLPNDRFSAERPEGSISTLTIQRTEQRDSAMYRCASSSGPLSTDTQYFGPGTRLTVL.

This clonotype was seen at least ten times. The chain employs TRBV24-1 and TRBJ2-3; D perhaps matches TRBD1 (6 bases). V was pared by 4 bases and J by 5 bases, with 21 bases between. This CDR3 has 17 amino acids. Germline V gene lookup returns CDR1 KGHDR and CDR2 SFDVKD. In nucleotides, the CDR3 is TGTGCCACCAGTGACCCGATCCGGGACAAGGGCCTAGATACGCAGTATTTT. Its protein is CATSDPIRDKGLDTQYF.

This clonotype has ten or more counts. V usage is TRBV7-2 and J usage is TRBJ2-2; 10 nucleotides match TRBD2. CDR3 length equals 16 residues. V trimming: 3 bases; J trimming: 5 bases; junction bases outside the gene matches: 6. CDR1 SGHTA and CDR2 FQGNSA come from the germline V gene. This chain's CDR3 is CASSFGGLAATGELFF. For the CDR3, the DNA is TGTGCCAGCAGCTTCGGTGGACTAGCGGCTACCGGGGAGCTGTTTTTT.

This clonotype was observed many times. This chain links TRBV11-3 with TRBJ2-5; D is unclear. CDR3 length: 14 residues. Trimming took 0 bases from V and 1 from J, leaving 6 bases between them. CDR1 SGHNT and CDR2 YENEEA come from the germline V gene. The DNA of the CDR3 is TGTGCCAGCAGCTTAGATGGGGTCCAAGAGACCCAGTACTTC. Translation: CASSLDGVQETQYF.